The 6 T cell receptor beta chains presented below share a single source sample, sequenced in a study of blood T cell repertoires in COVID-19. Libraries were prepared by immunoSEQ multiplex PCR; TCRdb keeps only in-frame clonotypes and omits some of them. This table has under 150,000 clones, around 85% appearing once. Sample: peripheral blood. Receptors originate from a woman aged 55-69 years with COVID-19, enrolled during active disease.

The J gene is TRBJ1-5, the V gene TRBV19, with 7 positions matching TRBD1. Germline assignment: CDR1 LNHDA and CDR2 SQIVND (reference sequence). The CDR3 runs 19 residues. Germline trimming cut 4 bases from V and 3 bases from J; bases unmatched to any gene: 18. CDR3 in amino acids: CASSTPTGRIPYNNQPQHF. Here the CDR3 DNA reads TGTGCCAGTAGTACCCCGACAGGGAGAATCCCGTATAACAATCAGCCCCAGCATTTT.

This clone has a single count. J is TRBJ2-3 and V is TRBV5-4; 10 bases line up with TRBD2. J gave up 4 bases and V 2 bases, and 7 bases lay outside the gene matches. The germline V gene has CDR1 SGHNT and CDR2 YYREEE (reference sequence). The CDR3 is 16 amino acids. In DNA, the CDR3 is TGTGCCAGCAGCTTAAAAGCGGGGGGGCAGTCAGATACGCAGTATTTT. Translation: CASSLKAGGQSDTQYF.

V is TRBV19 and J is TRBJ1-2; 7 nucleotides align to TRBD1. With V trimmed by 7 bases and J by 10 bases, 12 bases remained unmatched. This CDR3 is 13 amino acids long. In germline, CDR1 is LNHDA, CDR2 SQIVND (reference sequence). CDR3 nucleotide sequence: TGTGCCAGTACCCAATCTGGGGGGACAGACTACACCTTC. Translated, it gives CASTQSGGTDYTF.

This chain connects TRBV27 to TRBJ1-5; 8 positions match TRBD1. V was pared by 7 bases and J by 2 bases, with 7 bases of the junction left unmatched. Germline CDR1 and CDR2: MNHEY and SMNVEV (reference sequence). The CDR3 loop spans 15 amino acids. The CDR3 protein is CASNPGGSGNQPQHF. CDR3 in DNA: TGTGCCAGCAACCCAGGGGGCTCTGGCAATCAGCCCCAGCATTTT.

The J gene is TRBJ1-6, the V gene TRBV7-8; TRBD1 agrees at 8 bases. CDR3 size: 18 residues. V was clipped by 1 base and J by 2 bases; unmatched bases: 7. CDR1 is SGHVS, CDR2 FQNEAQ, per germline. This CDR3 reads CASSLGGTGGPYNSPLHF. In DNA form, the CDR3 reads TGTGCCAGCAGCTTAGGGGGGACAGGTGGACCCTATAATTCACCCCTCCACTTT. The full variable domain, in which reference TRBV7-8 and TRBJ1-6 provide the parts outside the CDR3, is GAGVSQSPRYKVAKRGQDVALRCDPISGHVSLFWYQQALGQGPEFLTYFQNEAQLDKSGLPSDRFFAERPEGSVSTLKIQRTQQEDSAVYLCASSLGGTGGPYNSPLHFGNGTRLTVT.

The gene calls are TRBV6-5 and TRBJ2-5, with TRBD1 identical over 9 bases. Unmatched junction bases numbered 7, after V lost 6 bases and J lost 2 bases. Germline lookup yields CDR1 MNHEY and CDR2 SVGAGI. The CDR3 is 15 residues long. For the CDR3, the DNA is TGTGCCAGCAGCTCCCGGGACAGGGAACAAGAGACCCAGTACTTC. It yields the protein CASSSRDREQETQYF.